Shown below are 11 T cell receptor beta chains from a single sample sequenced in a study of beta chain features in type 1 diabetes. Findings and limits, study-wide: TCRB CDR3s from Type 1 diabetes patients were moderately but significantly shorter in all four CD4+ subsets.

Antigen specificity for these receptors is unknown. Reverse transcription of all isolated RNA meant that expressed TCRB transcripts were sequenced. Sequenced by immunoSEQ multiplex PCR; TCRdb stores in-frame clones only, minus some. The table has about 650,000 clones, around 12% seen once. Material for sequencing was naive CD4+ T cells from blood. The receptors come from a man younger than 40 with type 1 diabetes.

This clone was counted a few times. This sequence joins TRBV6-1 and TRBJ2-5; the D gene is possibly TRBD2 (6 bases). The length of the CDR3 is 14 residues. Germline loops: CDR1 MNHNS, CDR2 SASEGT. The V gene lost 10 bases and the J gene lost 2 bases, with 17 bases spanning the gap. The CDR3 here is CATLKAGRQETQYF. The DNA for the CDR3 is TGTGCCACCCTTAAGGCGGGGCGACAAGAGACCCAGTACTTC.

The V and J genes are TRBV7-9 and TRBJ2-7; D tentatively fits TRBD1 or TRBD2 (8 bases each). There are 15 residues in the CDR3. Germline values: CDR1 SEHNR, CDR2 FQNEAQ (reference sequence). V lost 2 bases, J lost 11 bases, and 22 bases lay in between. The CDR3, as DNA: TGTGCCAGCAGCTTATCGGGGGGGGGACAGGACATGAAGTACTTC. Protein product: CASSLSGGGQDMKYF.

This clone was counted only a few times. The chain's CDR3 is CASSRGYPYEQYF. The CDR3 region has the DNA TGTGCCAGCAGCCGGGGGTACCCCTACGAGCAGTACTTC. The chain combines TRBV21-1 with TRBJ2-7; the table's D call TRBD2 went unverified against the DNA. TRBV21-1 counts as a pseudogene. The CDR3 loop spans 13 amino acids.

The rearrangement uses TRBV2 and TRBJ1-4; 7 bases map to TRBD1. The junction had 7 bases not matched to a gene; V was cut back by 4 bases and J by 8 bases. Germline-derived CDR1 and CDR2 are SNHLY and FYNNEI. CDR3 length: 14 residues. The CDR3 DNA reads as TGTGCCAGCAGTGTAGACAGGGCTATCGAAAAACTGTTTTTT. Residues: CASSVDRAIEKLFF.

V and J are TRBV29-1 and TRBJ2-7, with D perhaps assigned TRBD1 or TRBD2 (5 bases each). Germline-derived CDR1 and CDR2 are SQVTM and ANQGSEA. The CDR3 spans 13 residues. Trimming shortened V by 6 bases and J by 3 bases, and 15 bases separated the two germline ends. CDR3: CSVRGSPHYEQYF. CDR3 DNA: TGCAGCGTACGGGGCTCGCCCCACTACGAGCAGTACTTC.

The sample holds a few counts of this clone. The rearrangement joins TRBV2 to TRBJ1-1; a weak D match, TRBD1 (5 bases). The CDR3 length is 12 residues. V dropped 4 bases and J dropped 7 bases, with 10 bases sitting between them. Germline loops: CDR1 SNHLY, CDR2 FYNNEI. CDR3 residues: CASSGDGGEAFF. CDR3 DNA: TGTGCCAGCAGTGGTGACGGGGGTGAAGCTTTCTTT.

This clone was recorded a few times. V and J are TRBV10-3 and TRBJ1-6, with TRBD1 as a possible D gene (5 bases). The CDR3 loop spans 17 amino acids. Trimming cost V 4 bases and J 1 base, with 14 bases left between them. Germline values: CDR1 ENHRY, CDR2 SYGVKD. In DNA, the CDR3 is TGTGCCATCAGTGCAGCTGGGGGAGGATCCTATAATTCACCCCTCCACTTT. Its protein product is CAISAAGGGSYNSPLHF.

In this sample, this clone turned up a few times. CDR3 residues: CASSQEGGMSTDTQYF. In DNA, the CDR3 is TGTGCCAGCAGCCAAGAAGGGGGTATGAGCACAGATACGCAGTATTTT. This chain uses TRBV4-2 with TRBJ2-3; tentative D call: TRBD1 (6 bases). Germline V gives CDR1 LGHNA, CDR2 YNFKEQ. Trimming shortened V by 0 bases and J by 0 bases, and 10 bases separated the two germline ends. The CDR3 is made up of 16 amino acids.

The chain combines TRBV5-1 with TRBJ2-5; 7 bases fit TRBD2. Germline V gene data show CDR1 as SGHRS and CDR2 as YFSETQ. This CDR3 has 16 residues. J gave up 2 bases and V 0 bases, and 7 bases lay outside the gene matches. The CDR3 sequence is CASSLVGGGRQETQYF. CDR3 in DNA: TGCGCCAGCAGCTTGGTCGGGGGAGGGAGGCAAGAGACCCAGTACTTC.

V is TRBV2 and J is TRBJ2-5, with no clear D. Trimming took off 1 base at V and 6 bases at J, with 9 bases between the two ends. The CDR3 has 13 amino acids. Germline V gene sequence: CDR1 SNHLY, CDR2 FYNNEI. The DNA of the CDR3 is TGTGCCAGCAGTGAAGAAATTGACCAGACCCAGTACTTC. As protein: CASSEEIDQTQYF.

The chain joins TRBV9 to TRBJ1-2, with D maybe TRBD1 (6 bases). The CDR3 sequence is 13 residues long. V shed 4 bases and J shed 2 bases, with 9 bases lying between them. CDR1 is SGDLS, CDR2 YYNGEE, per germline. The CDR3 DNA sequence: TGTGCCAGCAGCAAAGACAGGAACTATGGCTACACCTTC. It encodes CASSKDRNYGYTF.